Sequencing of this T cell receptor beta chain was carried out in a study of cytomegalovirus exposure and HLA in healthy donors. Donors likely had unrecorded immune exposures despite being nominally healthy when sampled. A note on this clone: Its antigen is unknown.

The trim removed 3 bases at V and 2 bases at J, leaving 7 bases unmatched. Per the germline V gene, CDR1 is MNHEY and CDR2 is SVGAGI. The CDR3 extends over 15 amino acids. Study-level points and caveats: What a later analysis showed was that several of the most significant clusters appeared linked to common viral pathogens. TCR beta V- and J-gene trimming was later associated with a missense DCLRE1C variant.

PCR used 60 Vbeta primers and 13 Jbeta primers. Profiled with immunoSEQ multiplex PCR; TCRdb holds only in-frame clones, not every one. The data contain some 120,000 clones, 65% to 85% of them singletons. The chain couples TRBV6-5 to TRBJ2-7; 7 nucleotides match TRBD1. This sequence originates from a middle-aged man in good health and CMV-seronegative. The sequencing input was PBMCs. CDR3 sequence (DNA): TGTGCCAGCAGTTATTCCCGACAGGGCACCTACGAGCAGTACTTC. Protein: CASSYSRQGTYEQYF.